The 18 T cell receptor beta chains reported below all come from one sample, sequenced in a study of beta chain features in type 1 diabetes. For these TCRs, the target antigens are not known. Findings and limits, study-wide: In all four CD4+ subsets, TCRB CDR3 length was significantly, moderately reduced in type 1 diabetes.

What was sequenced were expressed TCRB transcripts, since all of the isolated RNA had been reverse transcribed. Data came from immunoSEQ multiplex PCR; TCRdb stores just in-frame clones and leaves some out. The sample contains a few hundred thousand clones, roughly an eighth of which appear only once. Material: naive CD4+ T cells from blood. The receptors shown here come from a man aged 25-40 years with type 1 diabetes.

There are a few counts of this clone. This sequence joins TRBV28 and TRBJ1-5; D is ambiguous. V was shortened by 8 bases and J by 2 bases, with 13 bases between the two germline ends. The CDR3 sequence is 14 residues long. Germline CDR1 reads MDHEN; CDR2 reads SYDVKM. CDR3 nucleotides: TGTGCCAGCGATCTTGAGAGGGGCAATCAGCCCCAGCATTTT. Translation: CASDLERGNQPQHF.

The chain couples TRBV28 to TRBJ2-1, with D possibly TRBD2 on 5 matching bases. Germline V gene sequence: CDR1 MDHEN, CDR2 SYDVKM. This CDR3 has 14 residues. Between the trimmed V and J ends, which lost 8 bases and 3 bases, there was a span of 14 bases. In DNA, the CDR3 is TGTGCCAGCTTGAGCGGAGAACGCTACAATGAGCAGTTCTTC. Protein: CASLSGERYNEQFF.

This clone occurred a few times. The chain is built from TRBV4-2 and TRBJ2-1; D not certain. The CDR3 sequence is 18 residues long. V shed 0 bases and J shed 0 bases, with 15 bases lying between them. CDR1 and CDR2 (germline): LGHNA, YNFKEQ. The CDR3 DNA reads as TGTGCCAGCAGCCAAGATTCTCTTTCAGCGTTCTCCTACAATGAGCAGTTCTTC. It specifies CASSQDSLSAFSYNEQFF.

The chain links TRBV7-9 to TRBJ2-5; 11 bases are a match to TRBD2. Germline lookup yields CDR1 SEHNR and CDR2 FQNEAQ (reference sequence). The CDR3 covers 16 residues. J gave up 1 base and V 4 bases, and 5 bases lay outside the gene matches. CDR3 nucleotides: TGTGCCAGCAGCTCCGGGACTAGCGGCCTCCAAGAGACCCAGTACTTC. Translated, it gives CASSSGTSGLQETQYF.

The rearrangement links TRBV2 to TRBJ2-7, with D possibly being TRBD1 (5 bases). The length of the CDR3 is 12 residues. Germline loops: CDR1 SNHLY, CDR2 FYNNEI. The germline V and J ends were trimmed by 6 bases and 2 bases, with 8 bases remaining between them. The DNA of the CDR3 is TGTGCCAGCAGAAGGGGAACCTACGAGCAGTACTTC. It specifies CASRRGTYEQYF.

In this sample, this clone turned up a few times. V usage is TRBV5-5 and J usage is TRBJ2-1; no clear D. Per germline, CDR1 SGHKS and CDR2 YYEKEE (reference sequence). V was clipped by 4 bases and J by 0 bases, with 5 bases between them. CDR3 size: 13 residues. CDR3 nucleotide sequence: TGTGCCAGCAGCCGGAGCTCCTACAATGAGCAGTTCTTC. Protein product: CASSRSSYNEQFF.

The chain combines TRBV28 with TRBJ1-5; 7 bases are a match to TRBD1. V gave up 8 bases and J gave up 0 bases; unmatched junction bases: 10. The CDR3 contains 16 residues. Germline CDR1 MDHEN, CDR2 SYDVKM. The CDR3 region has the DNA TGTGCCAGCGGGCGCCCGGGACAGTTTAGCAATCAGCCCCAGCATTTT. It yields the protein CASGRPGQFSNQPQHF.

V and J are TRBV5-6 and TRBJ2-1; tentatively, D is TRBD1 (6 bases). This CDR3 spans 15 amino acids. The V gene's germline CDR1 is SGHDT and CDR2 YYEEEE. Trimming pared 4 bases from V and 3 bases from J, leaving 14 bases between. The CDR3 is CASSTRGAGYNEQFF. The CDR3 DNA sequence: TGTGCCAGCAGCACCAGGGGTGCTGGCTACAATGAGCAGTTCTTC.

The chain uses TRBV25-1 and TRBJ1-2; the match to TRBD1 covers 12 bases. With V trimmed by 4 bases and J by 8 bases, 8 bases remained unmatched. Germline loops: CDR1 MGHDK, CDR2 SYGVNS. This CDR3 has 15 amino acids. For the CDR3, the DNA is TGTGCCAGCAGTGTACCGGGACAGGGGGCAGGAGGCTACACCTTC. Its translation is CASSVPGQGAGGYTF.

The chain employs TRBV27 and TRBJ2-1, with 9 positions matching TRBD2. Germline loops: CDR1 MNHEY, CDR2 SMNVEV (reference sequence). The CDR3 has 15 residues. Germline trimming cut 6 bases from V and 10 bases from J; bases unmatched to any gene: 13. The CDR3 DNA reads as TGTGCCAGCAGCGCCCCCAGACTAGCGGTAGAGGAGCAGTTCTTC. This gives the protein CASSAPRLAVEEQFF.

Only a few counts were recorded for this clone. This chain uses TRBV4-2 with TRBJ1-2; 8 bases are shared with TRBD1. The CDR3 is 16 amino acids. Germline CDR1 and CDR2: LGHNA and YNFKEQ. V dropped 0 bases and J dropped 6; count of bases not matched to a gene: 9. The CDR3 DNA sequence: TGTGCCAGCAGCCAAGATGGGAGACAGGGGAGGGATGGCTACACCTTC. Residues: CASSQDGRQGRDGYTF.

In its sample, this clone was seen a few times. This chain's CDR3 is CASSASSGRFQEQFF. The CDR3 nucleotides read TGTGCCAGCAGCGCCTCTAGCGGGAGATTTCAGGAGCAGTTCTTC. The rearrangement links TRBV9 to TRBJ2-1, with 10 bases lining up with TRBD2. J lost 10 bases, V lost 3 bases, and 10 bases had no gene match. The length of the CDR3 is 15 residues. Germline values: CDR1 SGDLS, CDR2 YYNGEE.

The chain uses TRBV28 and TRBJ2-7; 11 nucleotides agree with TRBD1. This CDR3 contains 15 residues. V gave up 5 bases and J gave up 2 bases; unmatched junction bases: 5. The V gene's germline CDR1 is MDHEN and CDR2 SYDVKM. The chain's CDR3 is CASSTPGQGAYEQYF. For the CDR3, the DNA is TGTGCCAGCAGTACTCCGGGACAGGGGGCCTACGAGCAGTACTTC.

There are a few counts of this clone. The V gene is TRBV9, the J gene TRBJ1-1; maybe TRBD1 (5 bases). The length of the CDR3 is 14 residues. V was pared by 0 bases and J by 1 base, with 7 bases between. Germline CDR1 reads SGDLS; CDR2 reads YYNGEE. The CDR3 region is CASSVVTGNTEAFF. CDR3 nucleotide sequence: TGTGCCAGCAGCGTAGTTACAGGGAACACTGAAGCTTTCTTT.

This clone has only a few counts. This chain connects TRBV6-5 to TRBJ2-7; 11 bases match TRBD2. This CDR3 contains 15 residues. V lost 4 bases to trimming and J lost 1 base; unmatched junction nucleotides: 3. In germline, CDR1 is MNHEY, CDR2 SVGAGI. This CDR3 is CASSSLAGVSYEQYF. Written as DNA, the CDR3 is TGTGCCAGCAGTTCACTAGCGGGAGTGTCCTACGAGCAGTACTTC.

Only a few counts were recorded for this clone. This sequence joins TRBV5-1 and TRBJ2-3; D is ambiguous. Trimming cost V 7 bases and J 2 bases, with 14 bases left between them. CDR1 is SGHRS and CDR2 is YFSETQ in the germline V gene. There are 14 residues in the CDR3. CDR3 amino acids: CASHQWSFTDTQYF. CDR3 DNA: TGCGCCAGCCATCAGTGGAGCTTCACAGATACGCAGTATTTT.

The chain's CDR3 is CASSLAPSGRGETQYF. The CDR3 DNA follows: TGCGCCAGCAGCTTGGCACCTAGCGGGAGGGGAGAGACCCAGTACTTC. The chain links TRBV5-1 to TRBJ2-5, with TRBD2 matching 12 bases. The CDR3 loop spans 16 amino acids. Trimming cost V 0 bases and J 4 bases; bases outside gene matches: 4. CDR1 and CDR2 (germline): SGHRS, YFSETQ.

The gene calls are TRBV9 and TRBJ2-2; D may be TRBD2 (6 bases). CDR3 size: 16 residues. Trimming took off 4 bases at V and 2 bases at J, with 15 bases between the two ends. Germline CDR1 is SGDLS and CDR2 is YYNGEE. The DNA of the CDR3 is TGTGCCAGCAGCCCCCAACGTAGCGGAAACACCGGGGAGCTGTTTTTT. Its protein is CASSPQRSGNTGELFF. The variable domain in full, with the rest retrieved from reference TRBV9 and TRBJ2-2, is DSGVTQTPKHLITATGQRVTLRCSPRSGDLSVYWYQQSLDQGLQFLIQYYNGEERAKGNILERFSAQQFPDLHSELNLSSLELGDSALYFCASSPQRSGNTGELFFGEGSRLTVL.